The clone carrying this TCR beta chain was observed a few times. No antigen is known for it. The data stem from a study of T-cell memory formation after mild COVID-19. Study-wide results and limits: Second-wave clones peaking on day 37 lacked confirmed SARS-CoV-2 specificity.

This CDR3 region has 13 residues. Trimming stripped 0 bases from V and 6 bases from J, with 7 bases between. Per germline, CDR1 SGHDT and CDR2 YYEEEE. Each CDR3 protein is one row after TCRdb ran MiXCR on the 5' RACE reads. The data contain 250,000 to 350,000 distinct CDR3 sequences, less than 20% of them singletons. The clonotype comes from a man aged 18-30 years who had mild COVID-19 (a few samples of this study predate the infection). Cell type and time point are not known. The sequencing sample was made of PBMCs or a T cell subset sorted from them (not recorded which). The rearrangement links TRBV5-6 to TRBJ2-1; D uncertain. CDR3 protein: CASSLDSPNEQFF. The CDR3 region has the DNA TGTGCCAGCAGCTTGGACAGTCCCAATGAGCAGTTCTTC.